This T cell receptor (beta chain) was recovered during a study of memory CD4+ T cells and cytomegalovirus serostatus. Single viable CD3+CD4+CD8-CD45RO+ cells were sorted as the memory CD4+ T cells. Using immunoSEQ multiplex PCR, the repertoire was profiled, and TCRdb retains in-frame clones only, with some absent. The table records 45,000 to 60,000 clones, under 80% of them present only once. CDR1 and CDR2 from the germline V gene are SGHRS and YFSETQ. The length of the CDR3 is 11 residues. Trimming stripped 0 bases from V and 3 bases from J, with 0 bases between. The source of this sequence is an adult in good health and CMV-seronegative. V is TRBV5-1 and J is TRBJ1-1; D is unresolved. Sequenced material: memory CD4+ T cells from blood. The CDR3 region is CASSLDTEAFF. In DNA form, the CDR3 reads TGCGCCAGCAGCTTGGACACTGAAGCTTTCTTT.